Each of the 26 T cell receptor beta chains below was sequenced from the same sample in a study of shared clonotypes between healthy human individuals. The method was immunoSEQ multiplex PCR; TCRdb's version includes in-frame clones alone and lacks a portion of them. The table includes 2 million to 2.5 million clones, approximately 93% detected once. Sequenced material: naive CD4+ T cells from PBMCs. Stated subset: CD45RA+ positively selected. The source is a young man in good health. Some clones in this sample may be carry-over from other donors' samples.

The chain carries TRBV2 and TRBJ1-1; D might be TRBD1 (5 bases). CDR1 is SNHLY and CDR2 is FYNNEI in the germline V gene. V shed 2 bases and J shed 4 bases, with 11 bases lying between them. This CDR3 is built from 14 residues. The DNA for the CDR3 is TGTGCCAGCAGTGAACCGGGACGCAGCACTGAAGCTTTCTTT. Protein product: CASSEPGRSTEAFF. The whole variable domain, filled in from reference TRBV2 and TRBJ1-1, reads EPEVTQTPSHQVTQMGQEVILRCVPISNHLYFYWYRQILGQKVEFLVSFYNNEISEKSEIFDDQFSVERPDGSNFTLKIRSTKLEDSAMYFCASSEPGRSTEAFFGQGTRLTVV.

Comment on this clone: This same CDR3 is encoded by further DNA sequences in the sample. The CDR3 protein is CASSVEGGASTDTQYF. The CDR3 DNA follows: TGTGCCAGCAGCGTAGAAGGCGGGGCCAGCACAGATACGCAGTATTTT. This chain uses TRBV9 with TRBJ2-3; perhaps TRBD2 as D (6 bases). The germline gives CDR1 SGDLS, CDR2 YYNGEE. The CDR3 runs to 16 residues. The V end was cut by 0 bases, the J end by 0 bases, with 11 bases between.

This clone showed up just once. The gene calls are TRBV5-1 and TRBJ2-1; tentatively, D is TRBD1 (5 bases). Germline V gene sequence: CDR1 SGHRS, CDR2 YFSETQ. The CDR3 is 15 residues long. The ends were cut back, 3 bases at V and 4 bases at J, with 14 bases in the middle. The CDR3 protein is CASSSVTAGYNEQFF. The CDR3 DNA reads as TGCGCCAGCAGCTCGGTGACGGCAGGGTACAATGAGCAGTTCTTC.

This clone was seen just once. The chain recombines TRBV5-4 with TRBJ2-7; D tentatively fits TRBD1 or TRBD2 (5 bases each). The germline CDR1 and CDR2 sequences are SGHNT and YYREEE (reference sequence). The V and J ends lost 4 bases and 0 bases respectively, with 17 bases between them. CDR3 size: 16 residues. CDR3 sequence: CASSMDGGGSSYEQYF. The CDR3 DNA reads TGTGCCAGCAGCATGGATGGGGGTGGGAGCTCCTACGAGCAGTACTTC.

This clone was seen once. V is TRBV5-8 and J is TRBJ2-4; 7 bases fit TRBD1. Germline CDR1 reads SGHTS; CDR2 reads YDEGEE. This CDR3 spans 17 amino acids. J was trimmed by 0 bases and V by 3 bases; bases with no gene match: 9. CDR3 loop: CASSSRTGKLAKNIQYF. DNA for the CDR3: TGTGCCAGCAGCTCCAGGACAGGAAAACTAGCCAAAAACATTCAGTACTTC.

The rearrangement uses TRBV30 and TRBJ2-5, with TRBD2 identical over 8 bases. The CDR3 extends over 13 amino acids. Germline lookup yields CDR1 GTSNPN and CDR2 SVGIG (reference sequence). Germline trimming cut 7 bases from V and 5 bases from J; bases unmatched to any gene: 9. DNA of the CDR3: TGTGCCTACGGCGGGGGGTTCTCGGAGACCCAGTACTTC. It is translated as CAYGGGFSETQYF.

The chain joins TRBV5-1 to TRBJ2-1; possibly TRBD2 for D (6 bases). The CDR3 totals 15 residues. Germline values: CDR1 SGHRS, CDR2 YFSETQ. Trimming took off 4 bases at V and 7 bases at J, with 18 bases between the two ends. The CDR3 nucleotides read TGCGCCAGCAGCCCTCTGCGGGGCCCCGGTAATGAGCAGTTCTTC. Translated: CASSPLRGPGNEQFF.

This clone was observed once. V and J are TRBV29-1 and TRBJ2-5; TRBD2 matches 8 bases. Germline V CDR1 and CDR2: SQVTM, ANQGSEA. The CDR3 has 13 residues. J lost 1 base, V lost 6 bases, and 4 bases had no gene match. CDR3 DNA: TGCAGCGTCACAGCGGGAGCCCAAGAGACCCAGTACTTC. Protein sequence: CSVTAGAQETQYF.

This chain uses TRBV18 with TRBJ1-5; weak D call: TRBD1 (5 bases). Germline V CDR1 and CDR2: KGHSH, LQKENI. V was cut by 5 bases and J by 0 bases, with 8 bases left in between. CDR3 length: 14 residues. CDR3 DNA: TGTGCCAGCTCAACAGGACTTAGCAATCAGCCCCAGCATTTT. This codes for CASSTGLSNQPQHF.

The chain links TRBV6-5 to TRBJ2-3; no clear D gene. Trimming left V 5 bases short and J 6 bases short, with 6 bases between. CDR1 is MNHEY and CDR2 is SVGAGI in the germline V gene. This CDR3 contains 11 residues. The CDR3 bases are TGTGCCAGCAGTGGGTCTGATACGCAGTATTTT. Its protein product is CASSGSDTQYF.

The chain carries TRBV5-4 and TRBJ2-1; 16 bases map to TRBD2. V trimming: 5 bases; J trimming: 4 bases; junction bases outside the gene matches: 15. Germline values: CDR1 SGHNT, CDR2 YYREEE (reference sequence). The CDR3 is made up of 20 amino acids. Written as DNA, the CDR3 is TGTGCCAGCAGTTTATTCAGAGGGACTAGCGGGAGGGCCGGGTACAATGAGCAGTTCTTC. This gives the protein CASSLFRGTSGRAGYNEQFF.

The rearrangement uses TRBV29-1 and TRBJ2-5; TRBD1 might be the D (5 bases). Germline loops: CDR1 SQVTM, CDR2 ANQGSEA. Trimming removed 8 bases from V and 5 bases from J, with 15 bases in between. This CDR3 has 12 residues. CDR3 loop: CSLGQSFETQYF. CDR3 nucleotide sequence: TGCAGCCTGGGGCAGTCCTTCGAGACCCAGTACTTC.

Worth noting for this clone: A read error may account for a junction end that differs from germline. This chain joins TRBV28 and TRBJ1-2; TRBD1 matches 9 bases. Germline assignment: CDR1 MDHEN and CDR2 SYDVKM. The CDR3 has 15 residues. CDR3 in amino acids: CASSSPKQGAKALAF. CDR3 DNA: TGTGCCAGCAGTTCTCCTAAACAGGGGGCTAAAGCCTTGGCCTTC.

A note on this clone: Different DNA sequences within this sample yield the same CDR3. The V call is TRBV5-6, the J call TRBJ1-1; weak D call: TRBD1 (5 bases). Per germline, CDR1 SGHDT and CDR2 YYEEEE. V was cut by 3 bases and J by 1 base, with 13 bases left in between. CDR3 length: 15 residues. The CDR3 nucleotides are TGTGCCAGCAGCTCCCGAGGGGCGGCGAACACTGAAGCTTTCTTT. The encoded protein is CASSSRGAANTEAFF.

J is TRBJ1-2 and V is TRBV19; D gene unclear. The CDR3 has 14 residues. The V gene's germline CDR1 is LNHDA and CDR2 SQIVND (reference sequence). Trimming left V 3 bases short and J 8 bases short, with 16 bases between. CDR3 DNA: TGTGCCAGTAGTATCCCCGACATCAAAAGCGGCTACACCTTC. Translating gives CASSIPDIKSGYTF.

Note on this clone: The germline gene is not matched at one end of the junction; a read error may be the cause. This chain connects TRBV7-3 to TRBJ2-1; TRBD2 matches 11 bases. Germline V CDR1 and CDR2: SGHTA, FQGTGA. There are 15 residues in the CDR3. This chain's CDR3 is CTSSRTSGSVNEQFF. Written as DNA, the CDR3 is TGTACCAGCAGCCGTACTAGCGGGAGTGTCAATGAGCAGTTCTTC.

This rearrangement joins TRBV18 to TRBJ1-4, with 10 bases lining up with TRBD1. Germline V gene sequence: CDR1 KGHSH, CDR2 LQKENI. This CDR3 has 17 residues. Trimming cost V 1 base and J 13 bases; bases outside gene matches: 15. DNA for the CDR3: TGTGCCAGCTCACCACTGCTTTCTGGGACAGGGGCAGGGACACTGTTTTTT. Amino acid sequence: CASSPLLSGTGAGTLFF.

This chain uses TRBV7-6 with TRBJ2-1; 13 bases line up with TRBD2. This CDR3 region has 17 residues. Per the germline V gene, CDR1 is SGHVS and CDR2 is FNYEAQ. After removal of 1 base from V and 7 bases from J, the junction contained 7 bases not matched to a gene. The CDR3 coding sequence is TGTGCCAGCAGCTTAGAACTAGCGGGAGGGCCTGGGAATGAGCAGTTCTTC. This gives the protein CASSLELAGGPGNEQFF. Based on the CDR3 plus reference TRBV7-6 and TRBJ2-1, the full variable domain is GAGVSQSPRYKVTKRGQDVALRCDPISGHVSLYWYRQALGQGPEFLTYFNYEAQQDKSGLPNDRFSAERPEGSISTLTIQRTEQRDSAMYRCASSLELAGGPGNEQFFGPGTRLTVL.

V gene TRBV5-1 combines with J gene TRBJ2-2, with unresolved D. This CDR3 contains 14 residues. Trimming stripped 4 bases from V and 2 bases from J, with 9 bases between. Germline V gives CDR1 SGHRS, CDR2 YFSETQ. CDR3 nucleotide sequence: TGCGCCAGCAGCGGCGCTAGAAACACCGGGGAGCTGTTTTTT. Translation gives CASSGARNTGELFF.

This sequence joins TRBV30 and TRBJ1-1; tentatively, D is TRBD1 (6 bases). Germline V lookup: CDR1 GTSNPN, CDR2 SVGIG (reference sequence). CDR3 length: 15 residues. The V end lost 4 bases, the J end lost 0 bases, and 15 bases lay between the germline ends. CDR3 nucleotide sequence: TGTGCCTGGACCCCCGGGACACTCATGAACACTGAAGCTTTCTTT. Protein product: CAWTPGTLMNTEAFF. The complete variable domain, with remaining parts taken from reference TRBV30 and TRBJ1-1, reads SQTIHQWPATLVQPVGSPLSLECTVEGTSNPNLYWYRQAAGRGLQLLFYSVGIGQISSEVPQNLSASRPQDRQFILSSKKLLLSDSGFYLCAWTPGTLMNTEAFFGQGTRLTVV.

The chain recombines TRBV6-1 with TRBJ1-2; D gene uncertain. This CDR3 has 13 amino acids. Trimming took off 4 bases at V and 2 bases at J, with 8 bases between the two ends. CDR1 and CDR2 (germline): MNHNS, SASEGT. The CDR3 here is CASSGWQNYGYTF. DNA of the CDR3: TGTGCCAGCAGTGGTTGGCAGAACTATGGCTACACCTTC.

J is TRBJ1-1 and V is TRBV30; D may be TRBD1 (5 bases). Trimming left V 7 bases short and J 4 bases short, with 19 bases between. Looked up from germline, CDR1 is GTSNPN and CDR2 is SVGIG (reference sequence). This CDR3 spans 14 amino acids. The CDR3 nucleotides read TGTGCCTCAATATACTACCCGGGGCGCACTGAAGCTTTCTTT. Amino acids: CASIYYPGRTEAFF.

The chain employs TRBV5-1 and TRBJ2-3; D call uncertain. The CDR3 sequence is 13 residues long. Trimming took 0 bases from V and 2 from J, leaving 4 bases between them. CDR1 and CDR2 from the germline V gene are SGHRS and YFSETQ. For the CDR3, the DNA is TGCGCCAGCAGCTTGGATGACACAGATACGCAGTATTTT. It is translated as CASSLDDTDTQYF.

V is TRBV15 and J is TRBJ1-5; weak D call: TRBD1 (6 bases). This CDR3 has 14 residues. Germline V lookup: CDR1 LNHNV, CDR2 YYDKDF (reference sequence). The V and J ends lost 5 bases and 0 bases respectively, with 8 bases between them. DNA of the CDR3: TGTGCCACCAGCGGGGGCAGTAGCAATCAGCCCCAGCATTTT. This sequence encodes CATSGGSSNQPQHF.

J is TRBJ2-7 and V is TRBV28; possible D gene TRBD1, 7 bases. Germline CDR1 MDHEN, CDR2 SYDVKM. The CDR3 has 12 residues. Between the trimmed V and J ends, which lost 7 bases and 6 bases, there was a span of 13 bases. CDR3 amino acids: CASTFQGGEQYF. Written as DNA, the CDR3 is TGTGCCAGCACGTTCCAGGGGGGCGAGCAGTACTTC.

J is TRBJ2-2 and V is TRBV28; TRBD2 matches at 8 bases. The length of the CDR3 is 15 residues. Germline V lookup: CDR1 MDHEN, CDR2 SYDVKM. J lost 1 base, V lost 8 bases, and 6 bases had no gene match. In nucleotides, the CDR3 is TGTGCCAGCGACCGGGCGGGAGGGAACACCGGGGAGCTGTTTTTT. This sequence encodes CASDRAGGNTGELFF.